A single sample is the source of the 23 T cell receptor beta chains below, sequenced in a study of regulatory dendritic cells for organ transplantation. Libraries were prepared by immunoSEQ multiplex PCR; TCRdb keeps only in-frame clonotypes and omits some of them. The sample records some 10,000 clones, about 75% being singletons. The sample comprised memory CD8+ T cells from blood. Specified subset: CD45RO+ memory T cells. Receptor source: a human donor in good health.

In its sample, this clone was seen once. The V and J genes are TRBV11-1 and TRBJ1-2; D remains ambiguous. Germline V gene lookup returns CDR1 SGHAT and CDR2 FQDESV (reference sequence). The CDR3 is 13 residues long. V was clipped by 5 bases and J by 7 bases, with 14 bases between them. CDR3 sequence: CASSIYTVIGYTF. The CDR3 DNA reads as TGTGCCAGCAGCATATACACCGTGATTGGCTACACCTTC.

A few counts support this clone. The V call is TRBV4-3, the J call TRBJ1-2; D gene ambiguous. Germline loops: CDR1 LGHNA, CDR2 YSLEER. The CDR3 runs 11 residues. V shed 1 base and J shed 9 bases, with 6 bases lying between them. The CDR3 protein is CASSQGGCYTF. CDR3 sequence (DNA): TGCGCCAGCAGCCAAGGAGGTTGCTACACCTTC.

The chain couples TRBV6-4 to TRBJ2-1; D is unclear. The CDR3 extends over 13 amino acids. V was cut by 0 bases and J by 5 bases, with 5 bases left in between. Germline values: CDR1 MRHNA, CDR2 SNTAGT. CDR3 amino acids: CASSDSGNNEQFF. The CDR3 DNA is TGTGCCAGCAGTGACTCAGGGAACAATGAGCAGTTCTTC.

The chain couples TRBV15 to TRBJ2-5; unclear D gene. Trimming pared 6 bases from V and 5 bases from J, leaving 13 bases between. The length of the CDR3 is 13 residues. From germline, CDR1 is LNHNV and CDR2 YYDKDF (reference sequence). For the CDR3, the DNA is TGTGCCACCAGAGAAGAAGGGTACGAGACCCAGTACTTC. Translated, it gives CATREEGYETQYF.

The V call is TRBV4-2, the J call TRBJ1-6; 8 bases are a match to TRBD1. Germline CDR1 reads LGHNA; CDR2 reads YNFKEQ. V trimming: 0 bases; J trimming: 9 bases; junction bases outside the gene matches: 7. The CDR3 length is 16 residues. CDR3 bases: TGTGCCAGCAGCCAAGACATTGGGACAGGTAGTTCACCCCTCCACTTT. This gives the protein CASSQDIGTGSSPLHF.

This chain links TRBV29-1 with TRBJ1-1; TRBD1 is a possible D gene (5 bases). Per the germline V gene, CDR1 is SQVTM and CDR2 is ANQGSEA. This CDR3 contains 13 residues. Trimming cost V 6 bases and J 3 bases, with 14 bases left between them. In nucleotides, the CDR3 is TGCAGCGTACGACAGCCCCTTCACACTGAAGCTTTCTTT. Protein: CSVRQPLHTEAFF. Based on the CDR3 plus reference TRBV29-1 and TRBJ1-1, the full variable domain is SAVISQKPSRDICQRGTSLTIQCQVDSQVTMMFWYRQQPGQSLTLIATANQGSEATYESGFVIDKFPISRPNLTFSTLTVSNMSPEDSSIYLCSVRQPLHTEAFFGQGTRLTVV.

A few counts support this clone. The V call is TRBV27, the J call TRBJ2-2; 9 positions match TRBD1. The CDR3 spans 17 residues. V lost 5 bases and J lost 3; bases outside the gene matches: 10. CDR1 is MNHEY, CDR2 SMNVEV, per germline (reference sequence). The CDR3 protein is CASSPRDREGDTGELFF. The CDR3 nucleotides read TGTGCCAGCAGTCCCCGGGACAGGGAAGGAGACACCGGGGAGCTGTTTTTT.

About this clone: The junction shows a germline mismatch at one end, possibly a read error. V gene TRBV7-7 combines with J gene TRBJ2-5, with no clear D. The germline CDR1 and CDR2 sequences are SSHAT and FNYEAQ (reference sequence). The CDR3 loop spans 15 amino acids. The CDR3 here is CASSLSIAEQETQYF. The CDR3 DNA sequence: TGTGCTAGCAGCTTAAGTATTGCAGAGCAAGAGACCCAGTACTTC.

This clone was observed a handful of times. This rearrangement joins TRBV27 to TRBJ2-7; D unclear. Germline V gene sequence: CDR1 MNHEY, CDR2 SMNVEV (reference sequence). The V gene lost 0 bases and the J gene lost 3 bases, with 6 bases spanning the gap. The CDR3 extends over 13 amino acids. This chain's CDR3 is CASSLSGVYEQYF. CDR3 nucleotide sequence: TGTGCCAGCAGTTTATCTGGGGTCTACGAGCAGTACTTC.

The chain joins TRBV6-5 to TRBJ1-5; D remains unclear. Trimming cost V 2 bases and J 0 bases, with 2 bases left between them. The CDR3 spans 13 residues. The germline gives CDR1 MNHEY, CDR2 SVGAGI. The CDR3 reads CASSYGSNQPQHF. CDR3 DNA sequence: TGTGCCAGCAGTTACGGTAGCAATCAGCCCCAGCATTTT.

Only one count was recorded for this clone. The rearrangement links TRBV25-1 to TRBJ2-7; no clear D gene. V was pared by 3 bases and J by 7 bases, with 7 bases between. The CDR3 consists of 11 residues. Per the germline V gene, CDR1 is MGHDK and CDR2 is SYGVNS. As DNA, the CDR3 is TGTGCCAGCAGTGAGGGGAAAGAGCAGTACTTC. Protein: CASSEGKEQYF.

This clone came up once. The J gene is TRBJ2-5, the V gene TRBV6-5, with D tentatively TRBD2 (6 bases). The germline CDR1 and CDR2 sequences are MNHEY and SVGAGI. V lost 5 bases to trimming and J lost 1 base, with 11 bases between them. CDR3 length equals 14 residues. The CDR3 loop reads CASSPGGRQETQYF. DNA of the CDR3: TGTGCCAGCAGTCCCGGGGGTCGCCAAGAGACCCAGTACTTC.

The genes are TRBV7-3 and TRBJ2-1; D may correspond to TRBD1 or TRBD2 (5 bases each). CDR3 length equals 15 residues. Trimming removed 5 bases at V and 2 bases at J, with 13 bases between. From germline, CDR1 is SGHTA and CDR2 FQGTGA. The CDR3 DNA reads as TGTGCCAGCAGCCCGGGGCACAGTCCCTACAATGAGCAGTTCTTC. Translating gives CASSPGHSPYNEQFF.

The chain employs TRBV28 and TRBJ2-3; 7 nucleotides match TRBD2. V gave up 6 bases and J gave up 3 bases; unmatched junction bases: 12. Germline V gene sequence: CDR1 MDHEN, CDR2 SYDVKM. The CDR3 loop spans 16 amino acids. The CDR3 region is CASRGNKRGWTDTQYF. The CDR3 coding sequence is TGTGCCAGCAGGGGAAATAAGCGGGGCTGGACAGATACGCAGTATTTT. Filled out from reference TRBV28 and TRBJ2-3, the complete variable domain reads DVKVTQSSRYLVKRTGEKVFLECVQDMDHENMFWYRQDPGLGLRLIYFSYDVKMKEKGDIPEGYSVSREKKERFSLILESASTNQTSMYLCASRGNKRGWTDTQYFGPGTRLTVL.

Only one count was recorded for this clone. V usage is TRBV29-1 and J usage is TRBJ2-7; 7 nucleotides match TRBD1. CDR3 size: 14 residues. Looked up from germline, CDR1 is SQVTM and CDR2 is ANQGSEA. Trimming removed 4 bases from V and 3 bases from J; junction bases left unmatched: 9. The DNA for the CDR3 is TGCAGCGTTGGGGACAGCCTCACCTACTACGAGCAGTACTTC. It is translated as CSVGDSLTYYEQYF.

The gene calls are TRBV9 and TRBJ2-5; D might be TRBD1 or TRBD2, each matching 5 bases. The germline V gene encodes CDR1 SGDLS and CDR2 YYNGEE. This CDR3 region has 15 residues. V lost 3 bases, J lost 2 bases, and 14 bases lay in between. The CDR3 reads CASSAEGMAQETQYF. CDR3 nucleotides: TGTGCCAGCAGCGCCGAGGGGATGGCACAAGAGACCCAGTACTTC. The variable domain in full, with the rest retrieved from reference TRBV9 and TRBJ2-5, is DSGVTQTPKHLITATGQRVTLRCSPRSGDLSVYWYQQSLDQGLQFLIQYYNGEERAKGNILERFSAQQFPDLHSELNLSSLELGDSALYFCASSAEGMAQETQYFGPGTRLLVL.

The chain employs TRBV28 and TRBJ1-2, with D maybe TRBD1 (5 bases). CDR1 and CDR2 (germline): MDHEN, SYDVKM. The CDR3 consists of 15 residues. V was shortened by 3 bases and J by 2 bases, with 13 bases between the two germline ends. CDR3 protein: CASSFIPGNNYGYTF. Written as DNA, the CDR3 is TGTGCCAGCAGTTTTATTCCAGGGAACAACTATGGCTACACCTTC.

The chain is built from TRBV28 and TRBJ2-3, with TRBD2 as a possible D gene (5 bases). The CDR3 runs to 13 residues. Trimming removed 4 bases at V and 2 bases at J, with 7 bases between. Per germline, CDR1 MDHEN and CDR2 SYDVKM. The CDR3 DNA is TGTGCCAGCAGTTGGACTCTCACAGATACGCAGTATTTT. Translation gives CASSWTLTDTQYF.

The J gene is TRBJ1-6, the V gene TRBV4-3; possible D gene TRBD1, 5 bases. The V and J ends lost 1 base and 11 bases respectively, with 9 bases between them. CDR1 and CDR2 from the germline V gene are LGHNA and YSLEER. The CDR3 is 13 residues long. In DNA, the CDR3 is TGCGCCAGCAGCCAAGTCCAGGGAACACCCCTCCACTTT. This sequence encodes CASSQVQGTPLHF.

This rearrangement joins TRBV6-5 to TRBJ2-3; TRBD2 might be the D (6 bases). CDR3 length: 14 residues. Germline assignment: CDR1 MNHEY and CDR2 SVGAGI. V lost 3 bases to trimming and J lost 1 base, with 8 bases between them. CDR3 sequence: CASSYGGGTDTQYF. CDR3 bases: TGTGCCAGCAGTTATGGCGGGGGCACAGATACGCAGTATTTT.

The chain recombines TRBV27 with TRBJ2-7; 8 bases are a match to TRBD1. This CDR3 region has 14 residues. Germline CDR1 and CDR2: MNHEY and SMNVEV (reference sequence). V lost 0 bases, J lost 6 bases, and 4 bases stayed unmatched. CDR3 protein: CASSLSRTGIEQYF. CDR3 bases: TGTGCCAGCAGTTTATCCCGGACAGGGATCGAGCAGTACTTC.

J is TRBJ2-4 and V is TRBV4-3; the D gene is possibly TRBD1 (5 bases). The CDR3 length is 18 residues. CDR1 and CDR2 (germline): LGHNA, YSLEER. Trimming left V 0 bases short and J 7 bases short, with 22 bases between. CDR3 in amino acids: CASSQERQTLFMRNIQYF. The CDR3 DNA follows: TGCGCCAGCAGCCAAGAAAGACAGACCCTTTTTATGAGGAACATTCAGTACTTC.

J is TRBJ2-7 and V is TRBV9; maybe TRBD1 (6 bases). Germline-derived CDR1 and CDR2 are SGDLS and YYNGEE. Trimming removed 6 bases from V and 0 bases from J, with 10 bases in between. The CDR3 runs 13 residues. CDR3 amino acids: CASTAGDSYEQYF. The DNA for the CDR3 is TGTGCCAGCACGGCAGGGGACTCCTACGAGCAGTACTTC.